The 28 T cell receptor beta chains reported below all come from one sample, sequenced in a study of lung T cells in sarcoidosis with Löfgren's syndrome. One entry per CDR3 protein, called by TCRdb with MiXCR from the reads. Of 50,000 to 65,000 distinct CDR3 sequences in the sample, 21% were seen once. The sample comprised CD4+ T cells from PBMCs. The receptor source for this set is a human donor with sarcoidosis (Löfgren's syndrome or another form), or a control subject (not recorded which).

Only a few counts were recorded for this clonotype. The genes are TRBV7-2 and TRBJ2-7; D is unclear. The CDR3 contains 15 residues. V lost 3 bases, J lost 5 bases, and 17 bases lay in between. CDR1 and CDR2 from the germline V gene are SGHTA and FQGNSA. CDR3 in amino acids: CASSFTPQSANEQYF. DNA for the CDR3: TGTGCCAGCAGCTTTACCCCCCAATCAGCTAACGAGCAGTACTTC.

This clonotype was detected ten times or more. The CDR3 protein is CASAQQGTGELFF. CDR3 coding DNA: TGTGCCAGTGCACAACAGGGGACCGGGGAGCTGTTTTTT. The gene calls are TRBV28 and TRBJ2-2; 7 positions agree with TRBD1. Germline V CDR1 and CDR2: MDHEN, SYDVKM. This CDR3 is 13 amino acids long. J lost 5 bases, V lost 9 bases, and 6 bases had no gene match.

This clonotype was seen more than once but under ten times. The gene calls are TRBV4-2 and TRBJ2-3; 7 bases align to TRBD2. The CDR3 extends over 16 amino acids. V lost 4 bases and J lost 0; bases outside the gene matches: 7. The germline V gene has CDR1 LGHNA and CDR2 YNFKEQ. The CDR3 DNA sequence: TGTGCCAGCAGCCGGCGGGGAGGGGAAAGCACAGATACGCAGTATTTT. It translates to CASSRRGGESTDTQYF.

This clonotype occurred a few times. The chain has TRBV7-2 and TRBJ1-5; 9 nucleotides align to TRBD1. CDR3 length equals 15 residues. J lost 6 bases, V lost 5 bases, and 8 bases had no gene match. Per the germline V gene, CDR1 is SGHTA and CDR2 is FQGNSA. CDR3 DNA: TGTGCCAGCAGCCCCCGGGACAGGGTCCTTCAGCCCCAGCATTTT. Protein: CASSPRDRVLQPQHF.

Regarding this clonotype: A much larger clonotype is one base distant, so this may be a read error. The gene calls are TRBV7-6 and TRBJ2-5; D tentatively reads TRBD1 or TRBD2 (5 bases each). CDR1 is SGHVS and CDR2 is FNYEAQ in the germline V gene. CDR3 size: 15 residues. CDR3 residues: CACSSEAGTGETQYF. CDR3 sequence (DNA): TGTGCCTGCAGCTCAGAGGCAGGGACGGGAGAGACCCAGTACTTC.

The CDR3 bases are TGTGCCAGCAGCCCTCGTGACAGGTCGGATACGCAGTATTTT. Translation gives CASSPRDRSDTQYF. This chain joins TRBV3-1 and TRBJ2-3, with a tentative D call TRBD1 (6 bases). The V and J ends lost 4 bases and 6 bases respectively, with 14 bases between them. The CDR3 sequence is 14 residues long. Germline CDR1 reads LGHDT; CDR2 reads YNNKEL (reference sequence).

A few counts support this clonotype. The chain links TRBV10-3 to TRBJ2-3; 12 bases match TRBD2. The CDR3 has 16 amino acids. CDR1 ENHRY and CDR2 SYGVKD come from the germline V gene. The V gene end was trimmed by 4 bases and the J gene end by 6 bases; junction bases not matched to a gene: 8. CDR3 loop: CAISGPTSGRGDTQYF. The DNA of the CDR3 is TGTGCCATCAGTGGCCCGACTAGCGGGAGAGGGGATACGCAGTATTTT.

In this sample, this clonotype turned up many times. J is TRBJ1-2 and V is TRBV27, with D perhaps matching TRBD1 (6 bases). This CDR3 comprises 14 residues. V was cut by 3 bases and J by 7 bases, with 15 bases left in between. Germline V lookup: CDR1 MNHEY, CDR2 SMNVEV (reference sequence). The CDR3 DNA follows: TGTGCCAGCAGTTTGTCAGGGGATAAGACTGGCTACACCTTC. This gives the protein CASSLSGDKTGYTF.

This clonotype has a single count. A much larger clone sits a single nucleotide away, making a read error possible. The chain carries TRBV20-1 and TRBJ1-3; D unclear. CDR1 and CDR2 from the germline V gene are DFQATT and SNEGSKA (reference sequence). CDR3 size: 15 residues. The ends were cut back, 6 bases at V and 2 bases at J, with 17 bases in the middle. CDR3 residues: CSAPERSGAGNTIYF. CDR3 bases: TGCAGTGCCCCAGAAAGGAGCGGAGCTGGAAACACCATATATTTT.

Comments on this clonotype: This clone may be a read error of a much larger clone one base away. This sequence joins TRBV24-1 and TRBJ1-1; D gene unclear. In germline, CDR1 is KGHDR, CDR2 SFDVKD. There are 12 residues in the CDR3. CDR3 in amino acids: CAASEPIIEAFF. In DNA form, the CDR3 reads TGTGCCGCCAGTGAACCTATAATAGAAGCTTTCTTT.

This clonotype has a count of ten or more. This chain uses TRBV6-1 with TRBJ1-1, with D maybe TRBD1 (5 bases). V was cut by 6 bases and J by 3 bases, with 11 bases left in between. The CDR3 is 13 amino acids. Germline V CDR1 and CDR2: MNHNS, SASEGT. The DNA of the CDR3 is TGTGCCAGCAGCAGGGCGGGGTACACTGAAGCTTTCTTT. It specifies CASSRAGYTEAFF.

This clonotype occurred many times. V and J are TRBV24-1 and TRBJ2-3; TRBD1 matches 9 bases. The germline V gene encodes CDR1 KGHDR and CDR2 SFDVKD. The V and J ends lost 4 bases and 4 bases, in that order; junction bases with no gene match: 5. This CDR3 region has 15 residues. The CDR3 sequence: CATSEPGTGPDTQYF. The CDR3 DNA reads as TGTGCCACCAGTGAACCTGGGACAGGGCCAGATACGCAGTATTTT.

In this sample, this clonotype turned up many times. V and J are TRBV20-1 and TRBJ2-6, with 9 bases fitting TRBD1. J was trimmed by 0 bases and V by 5 bases; bases with no gene match: 8. Germline loops: CDR1 DFQATT, CDR2 SNEGSKA (reference sequence). The CDR3 totals 17 residues. The CDR3 reads CSAHRGQGASGANVLTF. The CDR3 DNA follows: TGCAGTGCTCACAGGGGGCAGGGGGCCTCTGGGGCCAACGTCCTGACTTTC.

In its sample, this clonotype was seen many times. CDR3 nucleotides: TGTGCCAGTAGTATTTCGGCTACCCAAGAGACCCAGTACTTC. Translated: CASSISATQETQYF. The V and J genes are TRBV19 and TRBJ2-5, with no clear D. This CDR3 contains 14 residues. Between the trimmed V and J ends, which lost 3 bases and 1 base, there was a span of 9 bases. Germline V lookup: CDR1 LNHDA, CDR2 SQIVND (reference sequence).

Many counts were recorded for this clonotype. The chain links TRBV6-6 to TRBJ1-6; perhaps TRBD1 as D (6 bases). CDR3 length: 15 residues. Germline values: CDR1 MNHNY, CDR2 SVGAGI (reference sequence). The V gene lost 0 bases and the J gene lost 7 bases, with 10 bases spanning the gap. CDR3 residues: CASSYSGQLNSPLHF. The CDR3 nucleotides are TGTGCCAGCAGTTACTCAGGACAGCTAAATTCACCCCTCCACTTT.

J is TRBJ2-4 and V is TRBV7-9; D is undetermined. V lost 4 bases, J lost 0 bases, and 10 bases lay in between. This CDR3 region has 15 residues. Germline CDR1 SEHNR, CDR2 FQNEAQ (reference sequence). The CDR3 DNA is TGTGCCAGCAGCTCCGACCTACTAGCCAAAAACATTCAGTACTTC. This gives the protein CASSSDLLAKNIQYF.

The V gene is TRBV12-5, the J gene TRBJ1-2; the D is unclear. The CDR3 is 14 residues long. Germline V lookup: CDR1 LGHNT, CDR2 FRNRAP. Trimming cost V 5 bases and J 6 bases, with 16 bases left between them. The CDR3 sequence: CASGTFDGSHGYTF. The CDR3 bases are TGTGCTAGTGGTACTTTTGACGGGTCTCATGGCTACACCTTC.

The V call is TRBV5-1, the J call TRBJ1-6; D uncertain. The length of the CDR3 is 16 residues. Per germline, CDR1 SGHRS and CDR2 YFSETQ. V was clipped by 6 bases and J by 0 bases, with 13 bases between them. CDR3 bases: TGCGCCAGCACCCGAGATTGGAGCTCCTATAATTCACCCCTCCACTTT. It translates to CASTRDWSSYNSPLHF.

This clonotype was found a few times. This chain connects TRBV2 to TRBJ2-3; TRBD2 aligns across 14 bases. CDR3 length: 13 residues. The trim removed 6 bases at V and 13 bases at J, leaving 6 bases unmatched. Germline CDR1 reads SNHLY; CDR2 reads FYNNEI. This CDR3 reads CASSGLAGGLEYF. The CDR3 DNA is TGTGCCAGCAGCGGACTAGCGGGGGGATTGGAGTATTTT. Using reference TRBV2 and TRBJ2-3 for the parts outside the CDR3, the full variable domain is EPEVTQTPSHQVTQMGQEVILRCVPISNHLYFYWYRQILGQKVEFLVSFYNNEISEKSEIFDDQFSVERPDGSNFTLKIRSTKLEDSAMYFCASSGLAGGLEYFGPGTRLTVL.

This chain joins TRBV12-3 or TRBV12-4 and TRBJ1-6; no clear D. Between the trimmed V and J ends, which lost 8 bases and 0 bases, there was a span of 17 bases. The CDR3 sequence is 17 residues long. This CDR3 reads CASAGWGEVSYNSPLHF. The CDR3 bases are TGTGCCAGCGCTGGGTGGGGTGAGGTCTCCTATAATTCACCCCTCCACTTT.

This clonotype came up a few times. This chain links TRBV3-1 with TRBJ2-3; D ambiguous. The CDR3 is 14 amino acids. Germline V gene sequence: CDR1 LGHDT, CDR2 YNNKEL (reference sequence). Trimming pared 4 bases from V and 2 bases from J, leaving 10 bases between. CDR3 DNA: TGTGCCAGCAGCCGACTGTCCGACACAGATACGCAGTATTTT. Its translation is CASSRLSDTDTQYF.

In this sample, this clonotype turned up many times. The chain is built from TRBV7-2 and TRBJ1-2; D is unclear. This CDR3 region has 14 residues. With 5 bases removed from V and 1 base from J, the gap between germline ends came to 11 bases. CDR1 and CDR2 from the germline V gene are SGHTA and FQGNSA. CDR3 loop: CASSRMPFNYGYTF. DNA for the CDR3: TGTGCCAGCAGCCGAATGCCCTTTAACTATGGCTACACCTTC.

The chain couples TRBV19 to TRBJ1-5; maybe TRBD1 (5 bases). This CDR3 is 15 amino acids long. In germline, CDR1 is LNHDA, CDR2 SQIVND (reference sequence). Trimming cost V 0 bases and J 3 bases, with 9 bases left between them. CDR3 DNA: TGTGCCAGTAGTATAGAGGGGGAGGACAATCAGCCCCAGCATTTT. It specifies CASSIEGEDNQPQHF.

This clonotype was picked up a small number of times. The chain combines TRBV12-3 or TRBV12-4 with TRBJ2-1, with no clear D. Between the trimmed V and J ends, which lost 7 bases and 2 bases, there was a span of 9 bases. The CDR3 is 13 residues long. CDR3: CASTFGPYNEQFF. The CDR3 DNA reads TGTGCCAGCACCTTTGGGCCCTACAATGAGCAGTTCTTC.

This clonotype has ten or more counts. The V call is TRBV6-1, the J call TRBJ1-6; D gene ambiguous. The germline gives CDR1 MNHNS, CDR2 SASEGT. This CDR3 has 13 residues. The CDR3 nucleotides read TGTGCAATTCGAGCAGGAAATAATTCACCCCTCCACTTT. Translating it yields CAIRAGNNSPLHF.

This clonotype is judged medium-sized (0.01 to 0.1%). The V call is TRBV6-6, the J call TRBJ1-2; 10 bases are a match to TRBD1. The CDR3 is 15 residues long. The germline V gene encodes CDR1 MNHNY and CDR2 SVGAGI (reference sequence). V was pared by 2 bases and J by 6 bases, with 6 bases of the junction left unmatched. In nucleotides, the CDR3 is TGTGCCAGCAGTTACCAGGGACAGGGGATCAATGGCTACACCTTC. This sequence encodes CASSYQGQGINGYTF.

CDR3 amino acids: CASRRGNYGYTF. The CDR3 DNA follows: TGTGCCAGCAGGAGGGGTAACTATGGCTACACCTTC. The V gene is TRBV7-2, the J gene TRBJ1-2, with D perhaps TRBD1 (5 bases). The CDR3 covers 12 residues. V gave up 6 bases and J gave up 1 base, with 6 bases separating them. Germline V gene sequence: CDR1 SGHTA, CDR2 FQGNSA.

This clonotype was recorded at least ten times. The chain joins TRBV28 to TRBJ1-3; D ambiguous. This CDR3 comprises 13 residues. Trimming removed 5 bases at V and 2 bases at J, with 7 bases between. CDR1 is MDHEN and CDR2 is SYDVKM in the germline V gene. The CDR3 DNA reads as TGTGCCAGCAGTGTCCAACCTGGAAACACCATATATTTT. Amino acids: CASSVQPGNTIYF.